Listed below are T cell receptor beta chains from one sample, sequenced in a study of beta chain features in type 1 diabetes. Sequenced by immunoSEQ multiplex PCR; TCRdb stores in-frame clones only, minus some. Of some 99,000 clones in the sample, almost 40% were seen once. The sample was stem cell memory CD4+ T cells from blood. The receptors shown here come from a woman aged 18-30 years in good health. Each CDR3 is given with its conserved first and last residue. A D gene is named only where the DNA matches it firmly. Part of the rows lack a size; the others show once, few, many or a class for expanded clones.

size	J	V	D	DNA	CDR3
-	TRBJ1-2	TRBV30	-	TGTGCCTGGAGTCTAGCCTATGGCTACACCTTC	CAWSLAYGYTF
few	TRBJ2-7	TRBV7-9	-	TGTGCCAGCAGCTTATCGGGAATCCTCTACGAGCAGTACTTC	CASSLSGILYEQYF
-	TRBJ2-7	TRBV7-9	TRBD2	TGTGCCAGCAGCCCGGGGATTGGACTAGCGACTTCCTACGAGCAGTACTTC	CASSPGIGLATSYEQYF
-	TRBJ2-1	TRBV28	-	TGTGCCAGCACCAGATTAGGACAGACGGATGAGCAGTTCTTC	CASTRLGQTDEQFF
-	TRBJ2-2	TRBV7-3	TRBD1	TGTGCCAGCAACCGACAGGGGTCGAACACCGGGGAGCTGTTTTTT	CASNRQGSNTGELFF
-	TRBJ2-5	TRBV5-4	-	TGTGCCAGCAGCCCGGCCGGGACATCGACCCAGTACTTC	CASSPAGTSTQYF
once	TRBJ2-3	TRBV4-3	-	TGCGCCAGCAGCCAAGTTAAGCGGGCTCTCACAGATACGCAGTATTTT	CASSQVKRALTDTQYF
-	TRBJ2-3	TRBV7-2	-	TGTGCCAGCAGCTTAGGCAAGGGGGCAGATACGCAGTATTTT	CASSLGKGADTQYF
-	TRBJ1-3	TRBV5-1	TRBD1	TGCGCCAGCAGCTTCGACCCCCGGGACAGATTATCCTCTGGAAACACCATATATTTT	CASSFDPRDRLSSGNTIYF
-	TRBJ2-7	TRBV5-4	TRBD1	TGTGCCAGCAGCTCCCGGACAGGGTCCTACGAGCAGTACTTC	CASSSRTGSYEQYF
-	TRBJ1-3	TRBV2	-	TGTGCCAGCAGTGAAATGTTAGCTTCTGGAAACACCATATATTTT	CASSEMLASGNTIYF
-	TRBJ2-1	TRBV27	TRBD2	TGTGCCAGCGGAGTTTTGGGACTAGGGGTGGGTGAGCAGTTCTTC	CASGVLGLGVGEQFF
-	TRBJ2-5	TRBV4-1	-	TGCGCCAGCAGCCAAGACCGATTAGCGGTCGGATTAGAGACCCAGTACTTC	CASSQDRLAVGLETQYF
-	TRBJ2-5	TRBV7-2	-	TGTGCCAGCAGCTTAAAACAGGCAGAGACCCAGTACTTC	CASSLKQAETQYF
-	TRBJ1-2	TRBV25-1	-	TGTGCCAGCAGTGAATATATGGGGGGTGGCTATGGCTACACCTTC	CASSEYMGGGYGYTF
-	TRBJ2-2	TRBV7-3	-	TGTGCCAGCAGCTTCTCCGGGCTTGACAGTGTGAACACCGGGGAGCTGTTTTTT	CASSFSGLDSVNTGELFF
few	TRBJ1-2	TRBV9	-	TGTGCCAGCAGCGTAGGAGGTGGCATTCGCTACACCTTC	CASSVGGGIRYTF
-	TRBJ2-3	TRBV4-1	TRBD1	TGCGCCAGCAGCCAAGATCGGACAGGGACAGATACGCAGTATTTT	CASSQDRTGTDTQYF
-	TRBJ2-2	TRBV2	TRBD2	TGTGCCAGCAGTCCGACTAGCGGGAGGAACACCGGGGAGCTGTTTTTT	CASSPTSGRNTGELFF
few	TRBJ1-1	TRBV29-1	-	TGCAGCGTCAAGGACAGAATGAACACTGAAGCTTTCTTT	CSVKDRMNTEAFF
few	TRBJ2-7	TRBV30	-	TGTGCCTGGAGTGGGTCGGTTTATGAGCAGTACTTC	CAWSGSVYEQYF
-	TRBJ2-5	TRBV5-5	TRBD1	TGTGCCAGCAGCTCGGCAAGGGGGACAGGGACAGAGACCCAGTACTTC	CASSSARGTGTETQYF
-	TRBJ2-1	TRBV4-1	-	TGCGCCAGCAGCCCTCGCGGGGTCAATGAGCAGTTCTTC	CASSPRGVNEQFF
-	TRBJ1-4	TRBV6-6	-	TGTGCCAGCAGAGACTACCAGGAAAAGCTGTTTTTT	CASRDYQEKLFF
-	TRBJ2-3	TRBV5-1	TRBD2	TGCGCCAGCAGCTTGTCTAGCGCTAGCGGGGATACGCAGTATTTT	CASSLSSASGDTQYF
-	TRBJ1-1	TRBV18	-	TGTGCCAGCTCACCGAGGGAATGGGTGAACACTGAAGCTTTCTTT	CASSPREWVNTEAFF
-	TRBJ1-1	TRBV6-5	TRBD1	TGTGCCAGCAGTTTCCGGGACAGGGGTTATACTGAAGCTTTCTTT	CASSFRDRGYTEAFF
-	TRBJ2-3	TRBV5-1	TRBD2	TGCGCCAGCAGCTCCGGGACTAGCGAGGGTACAGATACGCAGTATTTT	CASSSGTSEGTDTQYF
-	TRBJ2-1	TRBV13	-	TGTGCCAGCAGCTTAGGACACGGGAAGGGATACAATGAGCAGTTCTTC	CASSLGHGKGYNEQFF
-	TRBJ2-7	TRBV19	TRBD1	TGTGCCAGTAGTATTGTGGGACAGACCTACGAGCAGTACTTC	CASSIVGQTYEQYF
-	TRBJ2-1	TRBV7-9	TRBD2	TGTGCCAGCAGCTTCCCGGGACTAGCGGGAGTGCGGGAGCAGTTCTTC	CASSFPGLAGVREQFF
-	TRBJ1-1	TRBV6-1	-	TGTGCCAGCAGAGACACGGGGGGCGGGGGCACTGAAGCTTTCTTT	CASRDTGGGGTEAFF
few	TRBJ2-6	TRBV6-1	TRBD1	TGTGCCCTAAAGGGGGCTGTGGCCGGGGCCAACGTCCTGACTTTC	CALKGAVAGANVLTF
few	TRBJ2-2	TRBV4-1	TRBD2	TGCGCCAGCAGTCAAGGGGTAGCGGGAGAGACCGGGGAGCTGTTTTTT	CASSQGVAGETGELFF
few	TRBJ2-3	TRBV4-3	TRBD2	TGCGCCAGCAGCCTCCGGGACGGGGGGATGACAGATACGCAGTATTTT	CASSLRDGGMTDTQYF
-	TRBJ1-2	TRBV21-1	-	TGTGCCAGCACACGCGGGACGACAGGGGCTAACTATGGCTACACCTTC	CASTRGTTGANYGYTF
-	TRBJ2-7	TRBV6-4	TRBD1	TGTGCCGGATGGACAGGATTTTTCATCGGTCGGTACTTC	CAGWTGFFIGRYF
-	TRBJ2-1	TRBV28	TRBD1	TGTGCCAGCAGCGTGATCGACAGGGTGGGCAATGAGCAGTTCTTC	CASSVIDRVGNEQFF
-	TRBJ1-1	TRBV6-5	-	TGTGCCAGCAGTTACTTTCGGGGGGCACGGACTGAAGCTTTCTTT	CASSYFRGARTEAFF
-	TRBJ2-2	TRBV5-4	-	TGTGCCAGCAGTCCACAGGGTCCTGATCTCACCGGGGAGCTGTTTTTT	CASSPQGPDLTGELFF
-	TRBJ2-7	TRBV6-1	TRBD1	TGTGCCAGCACTACGGACAGGGGAGGCGAGCAGTACTTC	CASTTDRGGEQYF
-	TRBJ1-5	TRBV2	TRBD1	TGTGCCAGCAGCCGAGACAGGGGGCGAGAGCCCCAGCATTTT	CASSRDRGREPQHF
-	TRBJ2-7	TRBV6-5	TRBD2	TGTGCCAGCAGTGCGACTAGCGGGGGGTACGAGCAGTACTTC	CASSATSGGYEQYF